These 23 T cell receptor beta chains were all obtained from the same sample, sequenced in a study of chemoradiotherapy in HPV16-positive cancers. Data came from immunoSEQ multiplex PCR; TCRdb stores just in-frame clones and leaves some out. The sample consists of over 1,000 clones, about four fifths of them appearing once. The sequencing used tumor tissue, collected from a patient who underwent chemoradiotherapy. The receptors originated from a human donor with HPV-associated anogenital cancer.

The CDR3 DNA reads TGTGCCAGCAGCAAAACTGGACAGGGAGAGAATACGCAGTATTTT. It codes for CASSKTGQGENTQYF. The gene calls are TRBV21-1 and TRBJ2-3; the table's D gene call, TRBD1, was not cross checked with the DNA. TRBV21-1 is noted as a pseudogene. The CDR3 loop spans 15 amino acids.

V and J are TRBV18 and TRBJ2-3, with D possibly matching TRBD2 (5 bases). The CDR3 spans 12 residues. V dropped 3 bases and J dropped 6 bases, with 7 bases sitting between them. Germline V lookup: CDR1 KGHSH, CDR2 LQKENI. The CDR3 loop is CASSPRVDTQYF. The CDR3, as DNA: TGTGCCAGCTCACCGAGGGTGGATACGCAGTATTTT.

The chain is built from TRBV7-9 and TRBJ2-1; D not resolved. The V gene lost 3 bases and the J gene lost 5 bases, with 11 bases spanning the gap. CDR1 and CDR2 from the germline V gene are SEHNR and FQNEAQ (reference sequence). The CDR3 runs to 14 residues. CDR3 protein: CASSLRRRDNEQFF. CDR3 DNA: TGTGCCAGCAGCTTGCGGCGGAGAGACAATGAGCAGTTCTTC.

The CDR3 protein is CASSDTLTTNTEAFF. CDR3 in DNA: TGTGCCAGCAGTGATACACTAACAACGAACACTGAAGCTTTCTTT. V usage is TRBV2 and J usage is TRBJ1-1; the D is unclear. The germline CDR1 and CDR2 sequences are SNHLY and FYNNEI. The V end was cut by 3 bases, the J end by 1 base, with 12 bases between. The CDR3 loop spans 15 amino acids.

The genes are TRBV25-1 and TRBJ1-6; unclear D gene. The germline V gene has CDR1 MGHDK and CDR2 SYGVNS. Deletions cut 1 base from V and 0 bases from J, with 10 bases between. The CDR3 totals 17 residues. The CDR3 protein is CASSESKASSYNSPLHF. CDR3 coding DNA: TGTGCCAGCAGTGAATCGAAGGCAAGCTCCTATAATTCACCCCTCCACTTT.

This rearrangement joins TRBV6-5 to TRBJ2-5, with TRBD2 matching 7 bases. Germline values: CDR1 MNHEY, CDR2 SVGAGI. This CDR3 has 14 amino acids. The trim removed 6 bases at V and 2 bases at J, leaving 6 bases unmatched. CDR3 sequence (DNA): TGTGCCAGCAGCCCTACTAGCGCTCAAGAGACCCAGTACTTC. This codes for CASSPTSAQETQYF.

This clone was observed a handful of times. The chain carries TRBV7-8 and TRBJ2-1; 10 bases fit TRBD2. This CDR3 is 15 amino acids long. After removal of 1 base from V and 10 bases from J, the junction contained 7 bases not matched to a gene. CDR1 SGHVS and CDR2 FQNEAQ come from the germline V gene. The CDR3 DNA sequence: TGTGCCAGCAGCTTAGGGACTAGCGGAAATCGGGAGCAGTTCTTC. Translated, it gives CASSLGTSGNREQFF.

The chain recombines TRBV7-2 with TRBJ2-3; TRBD2 aligns across 11 bases. There are 18 residues in the CDR3. Germline V CDR1 and CDR2: SGHTA, FQGNSA. J was trimmed by 4 bases and V by 5 bases; bases with no gene match: 14. CDR3 loop: CASSPIAGGPFSADTQYF. CDR3 bases: TGTGCCAGCAGCCCAATAGCGGGGGGGCCTTTTTCTGCAGATACGCAGTATTTT.

The V gene is TRBV7-9, the J gene TRBJ1-1, with D hard to call. CDR3 length equals 15 residues. Trimming removed 3 bases from V and 5 bases from J, with 16 bases in between. Per germline, CDR1 SEHNR and CDR2 FQNEAQ (reference sequence). The CDR3 region has the DNA TGTGCCAGCAGCTTTATGGACCCAGGCGGTACTGAAGCTTTCTTT. Protein: CASSFMDPGGTEAFF.

The V and J genes are TRBV7-2 and TRBJ2-5, with TRBD2 identical over 8 bases. Germline-derived CDR1 and CDR2 are SGHTA and FQGNSA. V lost 5 bases, J lost 3 bases, and 11 bases stayed unmatched. The CDR3 loop spans 16 amino acids. CDR3 nucleotides: TGTGCCAGCAGCCCCCCGGGGGGGACTAAAAAAGAGACCCAGTACTTC. Translating gives CASSPPGGTKKETQYF.

The rearrangement links TRBV9 to TRBJ2-1, with 9 bases identical to TRBD1. This CDR3 spans 15 amino acids. Trimming took 4 bases from V and 8 from J; bases not matched to a gene: 10. The germline V gene encodes CDR1 SGDLS and CDR2 YYNGEE. The CDR3 spells CASSPRGTGRYEQFF. For the CDR3, the DNA is TGTGCCAGCAGCCCCCGGGGGACAGGGCGCTATGAGCAGTTCTTC.

This CDR3 is CASSRQGVYGYTF. CDR3 DNA sequence: TGTGCCAGCAGTCGACAGGGAGTCTATGGCTACACCTTC. The rearrangement links TRBV5-4 to TRBJ1-2; 7 bases are shared with TRBD1. The germline V gene encodes CDR1 SGHNT and CDR2 YYREEE (reference sequence). V dropped 5 bases and J dropped 4; count of bases not matched to a gene: 5. The CDR3 spans 13 residues.

The chain couples TRBV2 to TRBJ2-7; 9 positions match TRBD1. Germline V lookup: CDR1 SNHLY, CDR2 FYNNEI. CDR3 length equals 12 residues. The V segment lost 7 bases and the J segment 3 bases; nucleotides outside the gene matches: 1. The CDR3 coding sequence is TGTGCCAGCAAGGACAGGGGCTACGAGCAGTACTTC. Translated: CASKDRGYEQYF.

The CDR3 nucleotides read TGTGCCAGTAGTCCGGGTTTGAAAGGCTACACCTTC. Protein product: CASSPGLKGYTF. The rearrangement joins TRBV6-5 to TRBJ1-2; D uncertain. The CDR3 totals 12 residues. Trimming removed 9 bases at V and 8 bases at J, with 16 bases between. Germline CDR1 and CDR2: MNHEY and SVGAGI.

This chain uses TRBV5-1 with TRBJ2-2, with 7 bases identical to TRBD2. CDR1 is SGHRS, CDR2 YFSETQ, per germline. V shed 7 bases, J shed 5 bases, and the junction held 8 bases outside the gene matches. The CDR3 is made up of 14 amino acids. The CDR3 reads CASGIAGKTGELFF. CDR3 coding DNA: TGCGCCAGCGGGATAGCGGGCAAAACCGGGGAGCTGTTTTTT.

This clone was counted only a few times. This chain links TRBV7-9 with TRBJ1-4; 11 bases map to TRBD1. Trimming removed 5 bases from V and 0 bases from J; junction bases left unmatched: 8. CDR1 is SEHNR and CDR2 is FQNEAQ in the germline V gene (reference sequence). This CDR3 comprises 18 residues. This chain's CDR3 is CASSQRDRGYATNEKLFF. In nucleotides, the CDR3 is TGTGCCAGCAGCCAACGGGACAGGGGGTATGCAACTAATGAAAAACTGTTTTTT.

The V call is TRBV6-1, the J call TRBJ2-1; D is undetermined. The germline gives CDR1 MNHNS, CDR2 SASEGT. Trimming shortened V by 5 bases and J by 3 bases, and 14 bases separated the two germline ends. CDR3 length equals 15 residues. CDR3 sequence reads: CASSPQSENYNEQFF. In DNA, the CDR3 is TGTGCCAGCAGTCCTCAGAGCGAGAACTACAATGAGCAGTTCTTC.

The gene calls are TRBV4-3 and TRBJ1-2; a weak D match, TRBD1 (5 bases). CDR1 is LGHNA, CDR2 YSLEER, per germline. The CDR3 is 16 amino acids. V lost 3 bases and J lost 0, with 14 bases in between. The CDR3 nucleotides read TGCGCCAGCAGCCAGGGTAGGGGTGGGGCTAACTATGGCTACACCTTC. Translation gives CASSQGRGGANYGYTF.

J is TRBJ2-1 and V is TRBV6-1; 8 bases agree with TRBD2. The CDR3 covers 15 residues. Per the germline V gene, CDR1 is MNHNS and CDR2 is SASEGT. The ends lost 8 bases at V and 1 base at J; junction bases unmatched: 7. The CDR3 nucleotides are TGTGCCAGCGGTGGGGTAGCGGGGTCCTACAATGAGCAGTTCTTC. This encodes CASGGVAGSYNEQFF.

The chain employs TRBV7-9 and TRBJ1-1, with a tentative D call TRBD1 (6 bases). Germline CDR1 SEHNR, CDR2 FQNEAQ (reference sequence). This CDR3 is built from 16 residues. With 0 bases removed from V and 1 base from J, the gap between germline ends came to 12 bases. CDR3 sequence: CASSLALGGSNTEAFF. For the CDR3, the DNA is TGTGCCAGCAGCTTAGCATTAGGGGGGTCGAACACTGAAGCTTTCTTT.

The chain has TRBV5-4 and TRBJ2-2; 9 bases map to TRBD2. The J segment lost 6 bases and the V segment lost 5 bases, leaving 8 bases of the junction unmatched. This CDR3 spans 15 amino acids. Germline lookup yields CDR1 SGHNT and CDR2 YYREEE (reference sequence). The CDR3 nucleotides read TGTGCCAGCAGTAAGGGGACTAGCTTTTCCGGGGAGCTGTTTTTT. Translated: CASSKGTSFSGELFF.

The rearrangement uses TRBV7-8 and TRBJ1-2; D not certain. This CDR3 region has 13 residues. V dropped 0 bases and J dropped 5 bases, with 7 bases sitting between them. Germline values: CDR1 SGHVS, CDR2 FQNEAQ. The CDR3 DNA sequence: TGTGCCAGCAGCTTAGCAGGAACTTATGGCTACACCTTC. This encodes CASSLAGTYGYTF.

This clone has a handful of counts. This sequence joins TRBV5-6 and TRBJ2-7; TRBD1 is a possible D gene (6 bases). CDR3 length: 13 amino acids. CDR1 SGHDT and CDR2 YYEEEE come from the germline V gene. Trimming shortened V by 4 bases and J by 6 bases, and 14 bases separated the two germline ends. The CDR3 reads CASSDYRVGEQYF. CDR3 DNA sequence: TGTGCCAGCAGCGACTACAGGGTGGGCGAGCAGTACTTC.